This TCR beta chain was recovered during a study of blood T cell repertoires in COVID-19. The overall study: Italy, Spain and the United States were the sources of the convalescent and acute COVID-19 samples. Nucleic acid was either cDNA or gDNA, and it came from T cells, B-cell-depleted T cells, or PBMCs.

Unmatched junction bases numbered 13, after V lost 0 bases and J lost 12 bases. Germline V gene sequence: CDR1 SGDLS, CDR2 YYNGEE. The CDR3 has 17 residues. Methods used by the authors: Amplification of reference gene primers was used by the study to estimate nucleated cell counts. Profiling relied on immunoSEQ multiplex PCR, and the TCRdb table lists in-frame clones only, not all of them. Clone size and V and J calls were adopted from that table, with D and trimming inferred from the DNA. This sample carries roughly 120,000 clones, over 75% of them seen once, and the ten largest clones take 8% to 8.5%.

This receptor was obtained from a woman in her 70s who had recovered from COVID-19. This chain connects TRBV9 to TRBJ2-1; 12 nucleotides agree with TRBD2. The sequenced sample was peripheral blood. The CDR3 protein is CASSVGGRASGGAGQFF. The CDR3 DNA sequence: TGTGCCAGCAGCGTAGGTGGTAGGGCTAGCGGGGGGGCAGGGCAGTTCTTC.